This TCR beta chain originates from a study of shared clonotypes between healthy human individuals. Whole-study findings and limits: Sampling used blood alone; tissue repertoires probably differ. Rarefaction gave evidence that sorted-subset sequencing remained incomplete despite large depth.

The V end was cut by 0 bases, the J end by 2 bases, with 7 bases between. Germline CDR1 reads MNHEY; CDR2 reads SVGAGI. The CDR3 extends over 15 amino acids. In regard to this clone: Antigen: not known. Other DNA sequences of this sample code for an identical CDR3.

Assay execution proceeded at the deep level. Repertoires were generated with immunoSEQ multiplex PCR, while TCRdb's copy carries only in-frame clones and drops some. This table has some 2,100,000 clones, roughly 95% appearing once. V usage is TRBV6-5 and J usage is TRBJ1-4, with D possibly being TRBD1 (6 bases). Sequenced material: naive CD4+ T cells sorted from blood. This sample's subset: CD45RA+ positively selected. The receptor was derived from a man between 18 and 29 years old in good health. The CDR3 protein is CASSYSGGTNEKLFF. The CDR3 DNA reads as TGTGCCAGCAGTTACTCAGGGGGGACTAATGAAAAACTGTTTTTT.